These 3 T cell receptor beta chains share one sample of origin, sequenced in a study of T cell responses to AZD1222 COVID-19 vaccine. The assay was immunoSEQ multiplex PCR, and TCRdb's table has in-frame clones only and misses some. The sample gives about 120,000 clones, around 93% of which show up once; approximately 5.1% is in the top ten. The specimen comprised peripheral blood, sampled 28 days after the second AZD1222 dose. The source of these receptors is an adult who received the AZD1222 COVID-19 vaccine.

This clone came up a few times. V usage is TRBV7-9 and J usage is TRBJ2-1; D may be TRBD1 or TRBD2 (6 bases each). Trimming took off 1 base at V and 10 bases at J, with 14 bases between the two ends. This CDR3 spans 14 amino acids. CDR1 is SEHNR and CDR2 is FQNEAQ in the germline V gene (reference sequence). CDR3 protein: CASSLGGGREEQFF. The CDR3 coding sequence is TGTGCCAGCAGCTTAGGAGGGGGTCGGGAGGAGCAGTTCTTC. Combining the CDR3 with reference TRBV7-9 and TRBJ2-1 gives the whole variable domain DTGVSQNPRHKITKRGQNVTFRCDPISEHNRLYWYRQTLGQGPEFLTYFQNEAQLEKSRLLSDRFSAERPKGSFSTLEIQRTEQGDSAMYLCASSLGGGREEQFFGPGTRLTVL.

The rearrangement uses TRBV18 and TRBJ2-3, with D uncertain. Germline V gene lookup returns CDR1 KGHSH and CDR2 LQKENI. Trimming took off 0 bases at V and 1 base at J, with 2 bases between the two ends. The CDR3 totals 13 residues. In DNA form, the CDR3 reads TGTGCCAGCTCACCACCGGGCACAGATACGCAGTATTTT. Residues: CASSPPGTDTQYF.

Note on this clone: The germline gene is not matched at one end of the junction; a read error may be the cause. The chain links TRBV6-5 to TRBJ2-1, with TRBD2 identical over 10 bases. This CDR3 region has 14 residues. In germline, CDR1 is MNHEY, CDR2 SVGAGI. The CDR3 nucleotides are TGTGCCAGCAGAAGAGCGGGGGGGTACAATGAACAGTTCTTC. Translated, it gives CASRRAGGYNEQFF.